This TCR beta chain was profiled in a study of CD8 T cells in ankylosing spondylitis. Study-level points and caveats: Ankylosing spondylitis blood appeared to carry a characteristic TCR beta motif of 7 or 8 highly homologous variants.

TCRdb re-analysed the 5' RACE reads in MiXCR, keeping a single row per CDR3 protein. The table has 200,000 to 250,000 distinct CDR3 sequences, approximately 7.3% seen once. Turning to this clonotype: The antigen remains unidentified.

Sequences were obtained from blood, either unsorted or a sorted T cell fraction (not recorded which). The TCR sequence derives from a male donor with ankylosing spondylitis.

The CDR3 nucleotides are TGTGCCAGCAGTGCGAACGGGGGGTATGGCTACACCTTC. Its translation: CASSANGGYGYTF. The gene calls are TRBV6-1 and TRBJ1-2, with D perhaps matching TRBD1 (5 bases). Trimming took 4 bases from V and 5 from J, leaving 11 bases between them. Germline values: CDR1 MNHNS, CDR2 SASEGT. The CDR3 totals 13 residues.